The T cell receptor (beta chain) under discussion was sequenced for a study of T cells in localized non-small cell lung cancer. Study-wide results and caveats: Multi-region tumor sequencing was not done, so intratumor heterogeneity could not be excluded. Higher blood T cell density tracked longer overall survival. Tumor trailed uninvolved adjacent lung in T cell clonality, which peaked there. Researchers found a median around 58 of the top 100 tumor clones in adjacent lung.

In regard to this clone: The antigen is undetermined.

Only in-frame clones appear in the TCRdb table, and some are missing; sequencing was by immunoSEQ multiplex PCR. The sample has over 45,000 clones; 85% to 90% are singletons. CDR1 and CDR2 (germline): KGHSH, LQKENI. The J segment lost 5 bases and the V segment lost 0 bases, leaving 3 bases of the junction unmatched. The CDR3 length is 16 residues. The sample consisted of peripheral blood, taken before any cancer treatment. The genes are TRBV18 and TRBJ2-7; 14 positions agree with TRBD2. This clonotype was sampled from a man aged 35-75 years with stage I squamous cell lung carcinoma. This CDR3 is CASSPPTSGRAHEQYF. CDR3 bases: TGTGCCAGCTCACCACCGACTAGCGGGAGGGCACACGAGCAGTACTTC.